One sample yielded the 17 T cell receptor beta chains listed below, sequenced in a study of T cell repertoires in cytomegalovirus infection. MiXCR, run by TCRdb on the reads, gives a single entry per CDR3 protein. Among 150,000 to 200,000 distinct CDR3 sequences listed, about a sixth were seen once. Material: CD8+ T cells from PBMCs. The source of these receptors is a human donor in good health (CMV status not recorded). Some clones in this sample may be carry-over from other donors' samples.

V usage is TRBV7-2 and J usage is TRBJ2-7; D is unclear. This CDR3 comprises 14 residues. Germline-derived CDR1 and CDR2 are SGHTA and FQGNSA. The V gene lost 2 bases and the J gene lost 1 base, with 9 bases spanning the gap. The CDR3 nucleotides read TGTACCAGCAGCTTAAGGGTACTGTCCTACGAGCAGTACTTC. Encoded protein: CTSSLRVLSYEQYF.

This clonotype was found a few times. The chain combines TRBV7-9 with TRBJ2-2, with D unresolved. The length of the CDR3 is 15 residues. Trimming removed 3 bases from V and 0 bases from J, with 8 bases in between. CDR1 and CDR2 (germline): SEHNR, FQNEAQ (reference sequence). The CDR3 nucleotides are TGTGCCAGCAGCTTCTTAGAGGCGAACACCGGGGAGCTGTTTTTT. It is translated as CASSFLEANTGELFF.

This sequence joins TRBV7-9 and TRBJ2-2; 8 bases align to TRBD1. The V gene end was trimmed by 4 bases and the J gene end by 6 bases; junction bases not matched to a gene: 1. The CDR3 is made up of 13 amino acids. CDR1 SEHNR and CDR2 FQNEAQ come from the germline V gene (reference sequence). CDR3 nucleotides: TGTGCCAGCAGCTCACAGGGGGCCGGGGAGCTGTTTTTT. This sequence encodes CASSSQGAGELFF.

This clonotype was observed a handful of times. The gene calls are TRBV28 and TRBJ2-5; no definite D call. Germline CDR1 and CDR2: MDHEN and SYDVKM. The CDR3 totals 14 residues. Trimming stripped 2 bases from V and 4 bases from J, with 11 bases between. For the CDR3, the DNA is TGTGCCAGCAGTTTACAGTCTTTGGGAGAGACCCAGTACTTC. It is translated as CASSLQSLGETQYF.

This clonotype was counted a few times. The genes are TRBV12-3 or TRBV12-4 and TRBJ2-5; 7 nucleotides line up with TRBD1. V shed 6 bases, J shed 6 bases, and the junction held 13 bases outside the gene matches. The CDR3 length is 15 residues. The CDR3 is CASSDSRQGGQTQYF. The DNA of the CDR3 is TGTGCCAGCAGCGACTCCAGACAGGGCGGCCAGACCCAGTACTTC.

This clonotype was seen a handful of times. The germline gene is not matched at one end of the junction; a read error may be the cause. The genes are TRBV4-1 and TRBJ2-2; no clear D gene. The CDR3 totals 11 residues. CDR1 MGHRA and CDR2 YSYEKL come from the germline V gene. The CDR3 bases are TGCGCCAGCACCCAATCCGGGGAGCTGTTTTTT. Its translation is CASTQSGELFF.

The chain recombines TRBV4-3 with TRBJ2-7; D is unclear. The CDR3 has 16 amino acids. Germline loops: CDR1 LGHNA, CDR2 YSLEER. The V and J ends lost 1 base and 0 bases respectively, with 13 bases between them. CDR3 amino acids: CASSQAVAGDSYEQYF. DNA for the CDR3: TGCGCCAGCAGCCAAGCGGTGGCAGGTGACTCCTACGAGCAGTACTTC.

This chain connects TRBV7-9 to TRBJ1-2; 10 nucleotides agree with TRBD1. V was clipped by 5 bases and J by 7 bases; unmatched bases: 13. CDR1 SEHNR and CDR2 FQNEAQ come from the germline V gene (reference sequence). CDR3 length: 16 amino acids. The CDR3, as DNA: TGTGCCAGCAGCCAGGACGCCGGACAGGGGGAACTTGGCTACACCTTC. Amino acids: CASSQDAGQGELGYTF.

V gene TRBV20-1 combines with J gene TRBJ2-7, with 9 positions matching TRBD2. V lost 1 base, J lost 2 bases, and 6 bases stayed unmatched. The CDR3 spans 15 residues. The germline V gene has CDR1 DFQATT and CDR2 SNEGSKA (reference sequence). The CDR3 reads CSARGIAGAPYEQYF. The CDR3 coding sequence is TGCAGTGCTAGAGGTATAGCGGGGGCCCCCTACGAGCAGTACTTC.

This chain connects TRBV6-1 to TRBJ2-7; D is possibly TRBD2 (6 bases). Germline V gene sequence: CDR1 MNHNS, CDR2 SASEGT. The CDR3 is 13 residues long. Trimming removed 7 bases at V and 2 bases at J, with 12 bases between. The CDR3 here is CASTFSGAYEQYF. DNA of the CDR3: TGTGCCAGCACCTTCTCGGGGGCCTACGAGCAGTACTTC.

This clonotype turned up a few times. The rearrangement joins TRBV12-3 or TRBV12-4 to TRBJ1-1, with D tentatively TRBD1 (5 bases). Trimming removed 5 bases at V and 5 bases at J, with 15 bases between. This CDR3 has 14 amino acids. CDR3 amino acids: CASSPGDDGTEAFF. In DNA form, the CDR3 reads TGTGCCAGCAGTCCCGGGGACGATGGAACTGAAGCTTTCTTT.

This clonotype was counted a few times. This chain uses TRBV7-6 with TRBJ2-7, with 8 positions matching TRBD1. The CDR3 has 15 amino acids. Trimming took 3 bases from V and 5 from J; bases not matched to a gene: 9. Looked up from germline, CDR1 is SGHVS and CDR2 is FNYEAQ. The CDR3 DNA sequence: TGTGCCAGCAGCTTCCGGACAGGGCATCCCCACGAGCAGTACTTC. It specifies CASSFRTGHPHEQYF.

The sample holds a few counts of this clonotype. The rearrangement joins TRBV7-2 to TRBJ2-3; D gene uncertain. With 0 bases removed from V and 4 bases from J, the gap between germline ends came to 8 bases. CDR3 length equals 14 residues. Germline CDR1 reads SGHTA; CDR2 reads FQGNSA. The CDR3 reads CASSLAGRSDTQYF. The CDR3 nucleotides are TGTGCCAGCAGCTTAGCTGGACGGTCAGATACGCAGTATTTT. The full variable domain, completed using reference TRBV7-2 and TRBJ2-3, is GAGVSQSPSNKVTEKGKDVELRCDPISGHTALYWYRQSLGQGLEFLIYFQGNSAPDKSGLPSDRFSAERTGGSVSTLTIQRTQQEDSAVYLCASSLAGRSDTQYFGPGTRLTVL.

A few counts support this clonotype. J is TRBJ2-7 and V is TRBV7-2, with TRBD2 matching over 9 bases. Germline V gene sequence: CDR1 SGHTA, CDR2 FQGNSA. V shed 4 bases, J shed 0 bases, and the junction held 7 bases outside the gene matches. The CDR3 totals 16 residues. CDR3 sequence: CASSSVAGDLSYEQYF. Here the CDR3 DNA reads TGTGCCAGCAGCTCCGTAGCGGGGGACCTCTCCTACGAGCAGTACTTC.

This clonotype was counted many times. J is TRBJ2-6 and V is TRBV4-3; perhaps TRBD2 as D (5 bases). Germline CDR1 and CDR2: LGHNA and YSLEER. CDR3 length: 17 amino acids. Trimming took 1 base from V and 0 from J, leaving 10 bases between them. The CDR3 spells CASSQVFSGSGANVLTF. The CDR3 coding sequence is TGCGCCAGCAGCCAAGTTTTCAGCGGCTCTGGGGCCAACGTCCTGACTTTC.

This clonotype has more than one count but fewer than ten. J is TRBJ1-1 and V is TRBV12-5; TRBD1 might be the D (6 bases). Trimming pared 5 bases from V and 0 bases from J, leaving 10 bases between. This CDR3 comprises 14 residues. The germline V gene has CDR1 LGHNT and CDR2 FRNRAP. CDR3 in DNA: TGTGCTAGTGGTCCGGGACAATTGAACACTGAAGCTTTCTTT. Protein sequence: CASGPGQLNTEAFF. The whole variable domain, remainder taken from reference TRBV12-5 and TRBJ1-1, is DARVTQTPRHKVTEMGQEVTMRCQPILGHNTVFWYRQTMMQGLELLAYFRNRAPLDDSGMPKDRFSAEMPDATLATLKIQPSEPRDSAVYFCASGPGQLNTEAFFGQGTRLTVV.

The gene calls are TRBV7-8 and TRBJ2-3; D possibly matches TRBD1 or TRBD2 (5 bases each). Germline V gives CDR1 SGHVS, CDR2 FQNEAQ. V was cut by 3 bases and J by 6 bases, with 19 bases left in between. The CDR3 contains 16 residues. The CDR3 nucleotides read TGTGCCAGCAGCTTGGACGGGACCCTCTACCAGGATACGCAGTATTTT. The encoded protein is CASSLDGTLYQDTQYF.